This T cell receptor beta chain was recovered during a study of T cells in Graves' hyperthyroidism and ophthalmopathy. Remarks on this clonotype: The antigen is unknown. A read error may produce the germline difference seen at one junction end.

Germline assignment: CDR1 SGHRS and CDR2 YFSETQ. The CDR3 runs 18 residues. General study points: Most thyroid clonotypes expanded above 0.001 appeared in blood too.

Fresh peripheral blood, around 10 ml, yielded the PBMCs. The investigators amplified TCR beta CDR3 regions from RNA transcripts. Using the HTBI primer set, a first-round RT-PCR was run on the TCR CDR3. From the multiplex PCR reads, TCRdb called clonotypes with MiXCR, one entry per CDR3 protein. The repertoire holds hundreds of thousands of distinct CDR3 sequences, with about 12% as singletons. The chain employs TRBV5-1 and TRBJ2-6; TRBD2 aligns across 12 bases. The clonotype originates from a young woman with Graves' hyperthyroidism. Sequenced: blood. The CDR3 region is CASSPGLAGLSGANVLTF. In DNA, the CDR3 is TGTGCCAGCAGCCCCGGACTAGCGGGGCTCTCTGGGGCCAACGTCCTGACTTTC.